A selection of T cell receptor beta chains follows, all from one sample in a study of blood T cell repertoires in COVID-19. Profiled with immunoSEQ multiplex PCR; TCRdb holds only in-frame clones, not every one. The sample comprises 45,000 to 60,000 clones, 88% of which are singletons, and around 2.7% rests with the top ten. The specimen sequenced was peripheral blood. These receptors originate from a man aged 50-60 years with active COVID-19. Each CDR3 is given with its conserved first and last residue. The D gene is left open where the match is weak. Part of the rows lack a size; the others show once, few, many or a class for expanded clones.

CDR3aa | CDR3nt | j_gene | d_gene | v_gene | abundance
CASSSLPGDQPQHF | TGTGCCAGCAGTTCCCTCCCGGGGGATCAGCCCCAGCATTTT | TRBJ1-5 | . | TRBV6-6 | .
CATSESGGESYF | TGTGCCACCAGTGAAAGTGGGGGGGAGTCGTATTTT | TRBJ2-3 | TRBD2 | TRBV24-1 | .
CASSTVSGKQFF | TGTGCCAGTAGTACAGTGTCAGGGAAGCAGTTCTTC | TRBJ2-1 | . | TRBV19 | .
CATSRGQASTDTQYF | TGTGCCACCTCGCGCGGGCAAGCCAGCACAGATACGCAGTATTTT | TRBJ2-3 | . | TRBV18 | .
CASSDLGGASNQPQHF | TGCGCCAGCAGTGATTTAGGGGGGGCGAGCAATCAGCCCCAGCATTTT | TRBJ1-5 | . | TRBV10-2 | .
CASSLPPRGAGANVLTF | TGTGCCAGCAGCTTACCTCCCCGCGGGGCCGGGGCCAACGTCCTGACTTTC | TRBJ2-6 | . | TRBV7-8 | once
CASSPDGLGGYGYTF | TGCGCCAGCAGCCCGGACGGGCTGGGGGGCTATGGCTACACCTTC | TRBJ1-2 | . | TRBV5-1 | .
CASSLARGPMMTQYF | TGTGCCAGCAGCTTAGCCAGGGGGCCTATGATGACCCAGTACTTC | TRBJ2-5 | TRBD1 | TRBV11-2 | .
CASSHQRGDSYGYTF | TGCGCCAGCAGCCACCAAAGAGGGGACAGTTATGGCTACACCTTC | TRBJ1-2 | TRBD1 | TRBV4-3 | .
CASRTGGRDTQYF | TGTGCCAGCAGGACAGGGGGCAGAGATACGCAGTATTTT | TRBJ2-3 | TRBD1 | TRBV12-3/TRBV12-4 | .
CASSYRSTGPNEQFF | TGTGCCAGCAGTTACCGATCGACAGGGCCCAATGAGCAGTTCTTC | TRBJ2-1 | TRBD1 | TRBV6-5 | .
CASSLNRDRGFSNYGYTF | TGTGCCAGCAGCCTGAACCGGGACAGGGGATTTAGTAACTATGGCTACACCTTC | TRBJ1-2 | TRBD1 | TRBV14 | .
CAWNTGYGYTF | TGTGCCTGGAATACGGGCTATGGCTACACCTTC | TRBJ1-2 | . | TRBV30 | .
CASSQAGTWPGGYTF | TGTGCCAGCAGCCAAGCCGGGACTTGGCCGGGTGGCTACACCTTC | TRBJ1-2 | . | TRBV5-5 | .
CASRTTVNTEAFF | TGTGCCAGCAGGACTACTGTGAACACTGAAGCTTTCTTT | TRBJ1-1 | . | TRBV7-2 | once
CASSRRTGGNTIYF | TGTGCCAGCAGTCGCCGGACAGGGGGAAACACCATATATTTT | TRBJ1-3 | TRBD1 | TRBV6-6 | .
CASSRASGSLNEQFF | TGCGCCAGCAGCCGAGCTAGCGGGAGTCTCAATGAGCAGTTCTTC | TRBJ2-1 | TRBD2 | TRBV5-1 | few
CASSLGPRGGEPQHF | TGTGCCAGCAGCTTAGGCCCCAGGGGAGGGGAGCCCCAGCATTTT | TRBJ1-5 | . | TRBV13 | once
CASSWEQSDTQYF | TGTGCCAGCAGCTGGGAGCAGTCAGATACGCAGTATTTT | TRBJ2-3 | . | TRBV5-4 | .
CASSEWTGFDNEQFF | TGTGCCAGCAGTGAATGGACAGGGTTTGACAATGAGCAGTTCTTC | TRBJ2-1 | TRBD1 | TRBV25-1 | .
CAWSVGRGGYNEQFF | TGTGCCTGGAGTGTCGGGCGCGGGGGCTACAATGAGCAGTTCTTC | TRBJ2-1 | TRBD2 | TRBV30 | .
CASSGTGLLPSYGYTF | TGTGCCAGCAGTGGTACAGGCCTCTTACCATCCTATGGCTACACCTTC | TRBJ1-2 | . | TRBV2 | .
CATSRKTSGRETQYF | TGTGCCACCAGCAGAAAGACTAGCGGGAGGGAGACCCAGTACTTC | TRBJ2-5 | TRBD2 | TRBV15 | .
CASSPPAQETQYF | TGTGCCAGCTCACCACCGGCCCAAGAGACCCAGTACTTC | TRBJ2-5 | . | TRBV18 | .
CASSPLPREPQHF | TGCGCCAGCAGCCCTCTCCCGAGGGAGCCCCAGCATTTT | TRBJ1-5 | . | TRBV5-1 | .
CASSPPVWYQYF | TGTGCCAGCAGCCCTCCGGTGTGGTACCAGTACTTC | TRBJ2-5 | . | TRBV21-1 | .
CASSASGGVITGELFF | TGTGCCAGCAGCGCCAGCGGGGGGGTCATAACCGGGGAGCTGTTTTTT | TRBJ2-2 | TRBD2 | TRBV9 | .
CACNEHHMAGANVLTF | TGTGCCTGTAATGAACACCATATGGCCGGGGCCAACGTCCTGACTTTC | TRBJ2-6 | . | TRBV19 | .
CASSAYGPGETQYF | TGTGCCAGCAGCGCCTACGGCCCGGGAGAGACCCAGTACTTC | TRBJ2-5 | . | TRBV9 | once
CASSFGQVPDTEAFF | TGCGCCAGCAGCTTCGGACAGGTACCGGACACTGAAGCTTTCTTT | TRBJ1-1 | TRBD1 | TRBV5-1 | .
CASSVGIGTSGTQYF | TGTGCCAGCAGCGTAGGTATTGGGACTAGTGGTACGCAGTATTTT | TRBJ2-3 | TRBD2 | TRBV9 | .
CASSLGRPSGTYEQYF | TGTGCCAGCAGCTTAGGCCGTCCCAGCGGGACCTACGAGCAGTACTTC | TRBJ2-7 | TRBD2 | TRBV13 | .
CASSPGGTSSPWELFF | TGTGCCAGCAGCCCCGGCGGGACTAGTAGTCCCTGGGAGCTGTTTTTT | TRBJ2-2 | TRBD2 | TRBV5-4 | few
CASSLAGKPDTQYF | TGCGCCAGCAGCTTGGCCGGGAAGCCAGATACGCAGTATTTT | TRBJ2-3 | . | TRBV5-1 | .